A single sample is the source of the 32 T cell receptor beta chains below, sequenced in a study of T cell responses to AZD1222 COVID-19 vaccine. Sequenced by immunoSEQ multiplex PCR; TCRdb stores in-frame clones only, minus some. In the table there are about 110,000 clones, around nine tenths of which are singletons. The specimen was peripheral blood, collected on day 0 of AZD1222 vaccination. These receptors all stem from an adult in good health.

V gene TRBV5-1 combines with J gene TRBJ2-3; TRBD1 matches 7 bases. Germline values: CDR1 SGHRS, CDR2 YFSETQ. Unmatched junction bases numbered 3, after V lost 0 bases and J lost 2 bases. The CDR3 consists of 15 residues. As DNA, the CDR3 is TGCGCCAGCAGCTTGGGACAGGGCCCCACAGATACGCAGTATTTT. As protein: CASSLGQGPTDTQYF.

J is TRBJ1-1 and V is TRBV7-2; tentative D call: TRBD1 (6 bases). This CDR3 contains 19 residues. CDR1 and CDR2 (germline): SGHTA, FQGNSA. V was trimmed by 6 bases and J by 3 bases, leaving 29 bases between them. CDR3 amino acids: CASRANPAGTSTPYTEAFF. CDR3 coding DNA: TGTGCCAGCAGAGCTAATCCCGCCGGGACATCAACCCCCTACACTGAAGCTTTCTTT.

V usage is TRBV7-2 and J usage is TRBJ2-4, with 7 positions matching TRBD1. The J segment lost 3 bases and the V segment lost 1 base, leaving 9 bases of the junction unmatched. CDR1 SGHTA and CDR2 FQGNSA come from the germline V gene. The CDR3 covers 17 residues. The CDR3: CASSLEGGQHIKNIQYF. The CDR3 bases are TGTGCCAGCAGCTTAGAAGGGGGACAGCATATCAAAAACATTCAGTACTTC.

This chain joins TRBV6-1 and TRBJ2-5; tentatively, D is TRBD1 (5 bases). CDR1 and CDR2 (germline): MNHNS, SASEGT. The CDR3 has 15 amino acids. V was clipped by 3 bases and J by 5 bases, with 16 bases between them. DNA for the CDR3: TGTGCCAGCAGTGAGGGGCCTCTCTCCGGGGAGACCCAGTACTTC. It yields the protein CASSEGPLSGETQYF.

The rearrangement uses TRBV7-2 and TRBJ2-7; D may be TRBD1 (6 bases). Germline CDR1 SGHTA, CDR2 FQGNSA. The CDR3 sequence is 17 residues long. Trimming took 1 base from V and 1 from J, leaving 17 bases between them. DNA for the CDR3: TGTGCCAGCAGCTTAGTCCCTAGGGGGTCCCCTTCCTACGAGCAGTACTTC. It is translated as CASSLVPRGSPSYEQYF.

The chain employs TRBV30 and TRBJ2-7; D remains ambiguous. Deletions cut 2 bases from V and 0 bases from J, with 8 bases between. This CDR3 spans 13 amino acids. Germline values: CDR1 GTSNPN, CDR2 SVGIG (reference sequence). The CDR3 reads CAWSLGTSYEQYF. As DNA, the CDR3 is TGTGCCTGGAGTTTGGGAACCTCCTACGAGCAGTACTTC. Complete variable domain (other parts from reference TRBV30 and TRBJ2-7): SQTIHQWPATLVQPVGSPLSLECTVEGTSNPNLYWYRQAAGRGLQLLFYSVGIGQISSEVPQNLSASRPQDRQFILSSKKLLLSDSGFYLCAWSLGTSYEQYFGPGTRLTVT.

V usage is TRBV2 and J usage is TRBJ1-5, with D maybe TRBD1 (6 bases). Trimming shortened V by 4 bases and J by 3 bases, and 13 bases separated the two germline ends. The CDR3 length is 15 residues. Germline assignment: CDR1 SNHLY and CDR2 FYNNEI. The CDR3 DNA reads as TGTGCCAGCAGTGCCCAGGGGCCCTCCAATCAGCCCCAGCATTTT. Protein sequence: CASSAQGPSNQPQHF.

The gene calls are TRBV27 and TRBJ2-5; D gene ambiguous. V was cut by 4 bases and J by 5 bases, with 8 bases left in between. The germline gives CDR1 MNHEY, CDR2 SMNVEV (reference sequence). The CDR3 extends over 12 amino acids. The CDR3 protein is CASSSSRETQYF. In DNA form, the CDR3 reads TGTGCCAGCAGTTCATCCCGCGAGACCCAGTACTTC.

The chain is built from TRBV19 and TRBJ1-5; D possibly corresponds to TRBD1 (6 bases). Germline-derived CDR1 and CDR2 are LNHDA and SQIVND (reference sequence). The CDR3 runs 16 residues. V was pared by 7 bases and J by 2 bases, with 18 bases between. For the CDR3, the DNA is TGTGCCAGTACACAACGGGGGGCGGTTGGCAATCAGCCCCAGCATTTT. Translation gives CASTQRGAVGNQPQHF. The variable domain in full, completed from reference TRBV19 and TRBJ1-5, reads DGGITQSPKYLFRKEGQNVTLSCEQNLNHDAMYWYRQDPGQGLRLIYYSQIVNDFQKGDIAEGYSVSREKKESFPLTVTSAQKNPTAFYLCASTQRGAVGNQPQHFGDGTRLSIL.

This chain connects TRBV5-5 to TRBJ1-2, with TRBD1 identical over 9 bases. Unmatched junction bases numbered 14, after V lost 4 bases and J lost 7 bases. Germline V gene sequence: CDR1 SGHKS, CDR2 YYEKEE (reference sequence). The length of the CDR3 is 16 residues. As DNA, the CDR3 is TGTGCCAGCAGCGCCGGACAGGGGAGGGTTTTAGGTGGCTACACCTTC. Protein sequence: CASSAGQGRVLGGYTF.

This chain connects TRBV10-1 to TRBJ2-4; D possibly matches TRBD1 or TRBD2 (5 bases each). The V gene lost 0 bases and the J gene lost 9 bases, with 12 bases spanning the gap. The CDR3 totals 14 residues. The germline gives CDR1 WNHNN, CDR2 SYGVQD (reference sequence). CDR3: CASSESSGTGIQYF. For the CDR3, the DNA is TGCGCCAGCAGTGAGTCTTCCGGGACGGGCATTCAGTACTTC.

The chain joins TRBV7-2 to TRBJ2-7; 9 bases align to TRBD1. The CDR3 covers 13 residues. J was trimmed by 4 bases and V by 6 bases; bases with no gene match: 4. Per the germline V gene, CDR1 is SGHTA and CDR2 is FQGNSA. The CDR3 nucleotides are TGTGCCAGCAGGCAGACAGGGGGGTACGAGCAGTACTTC. Translating gives CASRQTGGYEQYF.

The rearrangement links TRBV6-1 to TRBJ2-1; tentative D call: TRBD2 (6 bases). The CDR3 length is 14 residues. Looked up from germline, CDR1 is MNHNS and CDR2 is SASEGT. Trimming left V 0 bases short and J 9 bases short, with 12 bases between. CDR3 in DNA: TGTGCCAGCAGTGAAGCGTTACGGGGAGGTGAGCAGTTCTTC. This gives the protein CASSEALRGGEQFF.

The CDR3 protein is CSAHSGNEQFF. In DNA, the CDR3 is TGCAGCGCTCATAGCGGCAATGAGCAGTTCTTC. This sequence joins TRBV29-1 and TRBJ2-1; tentative D call: TRBD2 (6 bases). From germline, CDR1 is SQVTM and CDR2 ANQGSEA. Trimming removed 7 bases from V and 6 bases from J, with 10 bases in between. The CDR3 is made up of 11 amino acids.

V usage is TRBV6-5 and J usage is TRBJ2-7; D may correspond to TRBD1 or TRBD2 (6 bases each). There are 15 residues in the CDR3. The V gene lost 6 bases and the J gene lost 0 bases, with 15 bases spanning the gap. Germline assignment: CDR1 MNHEY and CDR2 SVGAGI. The CDR3 DNA sequence: TGTGCCAGCAGGGTGCCGGGGGCTGGCTCCTACGAGCAGTACTTC. It is translated as CASRVPGAGSYEQYF.

The chain uses TRBV6-5 and TRBJ2-3; 7 bases agree with TRBD1. Trimming removed 8 bases from V and 1 base from J; junction bases left unmatched: 6. Germline assignment: CDR1 MNHEY and CDR2 SVGAGI. This CDR3 region has 14 residues. In DNA, the CDR3 is TGTGCCAGCCAGAAGGGGGCGGGCACAGATACGCAGTATTTT. This sequence encodes CASQKGAGTDTQYF.

V usage is TRBV29-1 and J usage is TRBJ1-1, with TRBD1 matching 9 bases. Germline V gene data show CDR1 as SQVTM and CDR2 as ANQGSEA. CDR3 size: 14 residues. Trimming cost V 2 bases and J 3 bases; bases outside gene matches: 4. CDR3 protein: CSVETGTGYTEAFF. CDR3 coding DNA: TGCAGCGTTGAAACCGGGACAGGGTACACTGAAGCTTTCTTT. Using reference TRBV29-1 and TRBJ1-1 for the parts outside the CDR3, the full variable domain is SAVISQKPSRDICQRGTSLTIQCQVDSQVTMMFWYRQQPGQSLTLIATANQGSEATYESGFVIDKFPISRPNLTFSTLTVSNMSPEDSSIYLCSVETGTGYTEAFFGQGTRLTVV.

V gene TRBV7-8 combines with J gene TRBJ1-6, with D unresolved. CDR1 is SGHVS and CDR2 is FQNEAQ in the germline V gene. V was trimmed by 3 bases and J by 9 bases, leaving 18 bases between them. The CDR3 is 16 amino acids. The CDR3 reads CASSLGLRALPSPLHF. The CDR3 DNA reads as TGTGCCAGCAGCTTGGGTCTCCGGGCCCTACCTTCACCCCTCCACTTT. Together with reference TRBV7-8 and TRBJ1-6, the CDR3 gives the full variable domain: GAGVSQSPRYKVAKRGQDVALRCDPISGHVSLFWYQQALGQGPEFLTYFQNEAQLDKSGLPSDRFFAERPEGSVSTLKIQRTQQEDSAVYLCASSLGLRALPSPLHFGNGTRLTVT.

V usage is TRBV5-6 and J usage is TRBJ1-2; D might be TRBD1 (5 bases). V was pared by 1 base and J by 4 bases, with 17 bases between. The germline V gene encodes CDR1 SGHDT and CDR2 YYEEEE. The CDR3 has 16 residues. As DNA, the CDR3 is TGTGCCAGCAGCTTGTTGAGGGGACTCACTGGCTATGGCTACACCTTC. This sequence encodes CASSLLRGLTGYGYTF.

The rearrangement links TRBV11-1 to TRBJ1-2, with D possibly matching TRBD1 (6 bases). CDR1 is SGHAT and CDR2 is FQDESV in the germline V gene (reference sequence). V gave up 4 bases and J gave up 7 bases, with 13 bases separating them. The CDR3 runs to 13 residues. CDR3 nucleotide sequence: TGTGCCAGCAGCTCAGGGGTTCTCGCTGGCTACACCTTC. Amino acid sequence: CASSSGVLAGYTF.

This clone appeared a few times. The chain couples TRBV10-1 to TRBJ1-1; D unresolved. Trimming took 9 bases from V and 5 from J, leaving 1 base between them. The CDR3 contains 8 residues. Per the germline V gene, CDR1 is WNHNN and CDR2 is SYGVQD (reference sequence). CDR3 nucleotide sequence: TGCGCCAGGACTGAAGCTTTCTTT. Protein: CARTEAFF.

The genes are TRBV18 and TRBJ1-1, with 9 bases fitting TRBD1. This CDR3 contains 16 residues. From germline, CDR1 is KGHSH and CDR2 LQKENI. The trim removed 3 bases at V and 0 bases at J, leaving 5 bases unmatched. The DNA for the CDR3 is TGTGCCAGCTCACCGCGGGACAGGGTTATGAACACTGAAGCTTTCTTT. The encoded protein is CASSPRDRVMNTEAFF.

This sequence joins TRBV19 and TRBJ2-7; the D gene could be TRBD1 or TRBD2 (5 bases each). From germline, CDR1 is LNHDA and CDR2 SQIVND (reference sequence). The length of the CDR3 is 16 residues. Trimming left V 5 bases short and J 2 bases short, with 19 bases between. CDR3 coding DNA: TGTGCCAGTAGTGGCCGGGGCCGCATTTCCACCTACGAGCAGTACTTC. Translation gives CASSGRGRISTYEQYF.

This chain joins TRBV12-3 or TRBV12-4 and TRBJ1-2, with 8 bases aligning to TRBD1. The junction had 8 bases not matched to a gene; V was cut back by 9 bases and J by 8 bases. CDR3 length equals 12 residues. Here the CDR3 DNA reads TGTGCCAGTTCGGACAGGGCTGGAGGCTACACCTTC. It is translated as CASSDRAGGYTF.

The chain is built from TRBV10-3 and TRBJ1-2; no firm D call. Trimming took 0 bases from V and 4 from J, leaving 12 bases between them. CDR1 ENHRY and CDR2 SYGVKD come from the germline V gene. This CDR3 region has 15 residues. The CDR3 region is CAISESEAGGYGYTF. The CDR3 nucleotides read TGTGCCATCAGTGAGTCGGAGGCCGGAGGCTATGGCTACACCTTC.

The chain combines TRBV20-1 with TRBJ1-2; the match to TRBD1 covers 7 bases. With V trimmed by 3 bases and J by 4 bases, 14 bases remained unmatched. The CDR3 length is 16 residues. Germline CDR1 reads DFQATT; CDR2 reads SNEGSKA (reference sequence). The CDR3 region is CSASPIQGGDPYGYTF. The CDR3 DNA sequence: TGCAGTGCTAGTCCAATTCAGGGGGGCGATCCCTATGGCTACACCTTC.

V and J are TRBV6-5 and TRBJ2-2, with D perhaps being TRBD1 or TRBD2 (5 bases each). This CDR3 is 16 amino acids long. Germline CDR1 MNHEY, CDR2 SVGAGI. V was trimmed by 2 bases and J by 6 bases, leaving 16 bases between them. CDR3 sequence (DNA): TGTGCCAGCAGTTACGTCGGGGCGCCGGTCGCCGGGGAGCTGTTTTTT. Translating it yields CASSYVGAPVAGELFF.

This clone was seen just once. This chain links TRBV18 with TRBJ2-5; D gene unclear. CDR1 KGHSH and CDR2 LQKENI come from the germline V gene. The V and J ends lost 3 bases and 0 bases respectively, with 8 bases between them. The CDR3 is made up of 14 amino acids. The CDR3 region is CASSPGPYQETQYF. The CDR3, as DNA: TGTGCCAGCTCACCGGGCCCGTACCAAGAGACCCAGTACTTC.

This clone occurred once. The CDR3 loop is CPTSQQTGRGGPYNEQFF. In DNA, the CDR3 is TGTCCCACCAGCCAACAAACGGGGCGGGGGGGCCCCTACAATGAGCAGTTCTTC. V usage is TRBV3-1 (or the pseudogene TRBV3-2) and J usage is TRBJ2-1; 9 positions match TRBD2. This CDR3 has 18 residues. Germline V gene data show CDR1 as LGHDT and CDR2 as YNNKEL (reference sequence).

The chain joins TRBV4-1 to TRBJ2-7; no clear D gene. CDR3 length: 13 amino acids. Germline lookup yields CDR1 MGHRA and CDR2 YSYEKL. Trimming pared 0 bases from V and 4 bases from J, leaving 7 bases between. The CDR3 spells CASSQDRWYEQYF. The CDR3 nucleotides read TGCGCCAGCAGCCAAGATAGGTGGTACGAGCAGTACTTC.

The V call is TRBV7-2, the J call TRBJ2-3; no definite D call. The CDR3 extends over 14 amino acids. The V end lost 1 base, the J end lost 2 bases, and 7 bases lay between the germline ends. Looked up from germline, CDR1 is SGHTA and CDR2 is FQGNSA. The CDR3 DNA reads TGTGCCAGCAGCTTAGGAAGGAACACAGATACGCAGTATTTT. It yields the protein CASSLGRNTDTQYF.

The chain links TRBV10-3 to TRBJ1-1; no reliable D call. Looked up from germline, CDR1 is ENHRY and CDR2 is SYGVKD. The CDR3 length is 12 residues. Trimming left V 8 bases short and J 1 base short, with 8 bases between. CDR3 nucleotides: TGTGCCATCCTAGGTTCGAACACTGAAGCTTTCTTT. It specifies CAILGSNTEAFF.